This record concerns one T cell receptor beta chain sequence. Its target is not known. Data came from immunoSEQ multiplex PCR; TCRdb stores just in-frame clones and leaves some out. The sample lists 46,000 or so clones, roughly 80% occurring once. This entry is derived from a study of memory B cells and T cells in multiple sclerosis. Whole-study results and caveats: Shared clonotype counts depended on differing compartment clone-set sizes and were normalized.

After stimulus-free culture, autoproliferating CFSE-dim and non-proliferating CFSE-high T cells were sequenced separately. Cultures began with approximately 52 million CFSE-labeled PBMCs, unstimulated for 7 to 8 days, with replicate wells pooled. The PBMCs received about 0.45 uM CFSE and serum-free culture with no added stimuli. The V gene lost 0 bases and the J gene lost 5 bases, with 13 bases spanning the gap. Looked up from germline, CDR1 is MGHRA and CDR2 is YSYEKL. This CDR3 has 15 amino acids. The chain couples TRBV4-1 to TRBJ2-5; D possibly corresponds to TRBD2 (7 bases). Sequenced material: PBMCs from blood kept in culture. The source is a human donor with multiple sclerosis. CDR3: CASSQEEQGGETQYF. For the CDR3, the DNA is TGCGCCAGCAGCCAAGAGGAACAGGGAGGGGAGACCCAGTACTTC.